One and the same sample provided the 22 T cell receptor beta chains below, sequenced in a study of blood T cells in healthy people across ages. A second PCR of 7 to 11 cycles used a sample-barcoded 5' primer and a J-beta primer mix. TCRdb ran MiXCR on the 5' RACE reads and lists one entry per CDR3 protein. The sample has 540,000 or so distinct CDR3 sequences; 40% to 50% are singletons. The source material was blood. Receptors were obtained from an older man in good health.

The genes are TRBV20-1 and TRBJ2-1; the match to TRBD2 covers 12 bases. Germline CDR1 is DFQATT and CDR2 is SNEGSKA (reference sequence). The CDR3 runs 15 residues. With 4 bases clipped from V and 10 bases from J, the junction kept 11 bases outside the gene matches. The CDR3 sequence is CSAIGSTSGGQEQFF. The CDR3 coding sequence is TGCAGTGCTATAGGTTCGACTAGCGGGGGTCAGGAGCAGTTCTTC.

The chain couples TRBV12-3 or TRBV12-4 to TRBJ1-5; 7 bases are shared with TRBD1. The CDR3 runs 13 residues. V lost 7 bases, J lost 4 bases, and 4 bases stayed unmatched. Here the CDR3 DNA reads TGTGCCAGCATGGGACAGCAAAATCAGCCCCAGCATTTT. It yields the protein CASMGQQNQPQHF.

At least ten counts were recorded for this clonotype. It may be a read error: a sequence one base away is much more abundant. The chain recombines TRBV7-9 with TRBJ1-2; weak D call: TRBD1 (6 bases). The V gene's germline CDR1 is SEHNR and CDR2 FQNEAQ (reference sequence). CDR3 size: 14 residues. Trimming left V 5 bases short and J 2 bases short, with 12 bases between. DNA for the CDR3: TGTGCCAGCAGCGGGGGCGACCGCAACTATGGCTACACCTTC. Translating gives CASSGGDRNYGYTF.

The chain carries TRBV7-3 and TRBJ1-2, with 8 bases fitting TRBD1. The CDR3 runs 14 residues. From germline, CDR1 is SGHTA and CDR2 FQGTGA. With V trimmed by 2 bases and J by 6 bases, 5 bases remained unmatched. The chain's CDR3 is CASSLDRGSDGYTF. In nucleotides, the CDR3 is TGTGCCAGCAGCTTAGACAGGGGATCAGATGGCTACACCTTC. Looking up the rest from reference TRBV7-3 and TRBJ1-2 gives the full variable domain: GAGVSQTPSNKVTEKGKYVELRCDPISGHTALYWYRQSLGQGPEFLIYFQGTGAADDSGLPNDRFFAVRPEGSVSTLKIQRTERGDSAVYLCASSLDRGSDGYTFGSGTRLTVV.

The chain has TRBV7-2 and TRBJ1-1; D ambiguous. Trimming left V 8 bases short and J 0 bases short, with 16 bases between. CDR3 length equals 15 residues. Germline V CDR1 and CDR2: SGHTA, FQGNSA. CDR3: CASYPGGWMNTEAFF. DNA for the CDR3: TGTGCCAGCTATCCTGGCGGGTGGATGAACACTGAAGCTTTCTTT.

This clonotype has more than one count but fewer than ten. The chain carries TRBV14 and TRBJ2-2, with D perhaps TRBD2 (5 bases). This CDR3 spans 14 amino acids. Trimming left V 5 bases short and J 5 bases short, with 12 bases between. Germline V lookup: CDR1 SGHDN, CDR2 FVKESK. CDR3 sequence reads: CASSTMSGTGELFF. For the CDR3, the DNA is TGTGCCAGCAGCACCATGTCGGGGACCGGGGAGCTGTTTTTT.

The CDR3 DNA is TGTGCCAGCCAAATGGGCGGGAGAGACTCCTACAATGAGCAGTTCTTC. Translated: CASQMGGRDSYNEQFF. The chain carries TRBV14 and TRBJ2-1, with TRBD2 matching over 7 bases. The length of the CDR3 is 16 residues. The V and J ends lost 8 bases and 0 bases, in that order; junction bases with no gene match: 10. Looked up from germline, CDR1 is SGHDN and CDR2 is FVKESK.

The chain's CDR3 is CASRDMSLDTGELFF. The CDR3 nucleotides read TGTGCCAGCAGGGACATGAGTCTGGACACCGGGGAGCTGTTTTTT. The chain recombines TRBV6-5 with TRBJ2-2; D might be TRBD1 (5 bases). CDR3 length: 15 amino acids. The germline V and J ends were trimmed by 6 bases and 3 bases, with 14 bases remaining between them. Germline CDR1 is MNHEY and CDR2 is SVGAGI.

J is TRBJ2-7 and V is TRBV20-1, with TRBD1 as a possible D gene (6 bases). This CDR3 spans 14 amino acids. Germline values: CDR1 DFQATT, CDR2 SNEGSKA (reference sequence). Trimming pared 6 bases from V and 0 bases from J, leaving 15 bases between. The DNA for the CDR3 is TGCAGTGCCCCCAGGGGCATAAACTCCTACGAGCAGTACTTC. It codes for CSAPRGINSYEQYF.

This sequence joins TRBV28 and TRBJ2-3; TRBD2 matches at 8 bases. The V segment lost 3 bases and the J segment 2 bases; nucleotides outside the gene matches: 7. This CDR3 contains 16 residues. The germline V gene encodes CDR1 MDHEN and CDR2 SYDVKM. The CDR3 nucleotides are TGTGCCAGCAGTTTTAGCGGGACCGAATCCACAGATACGCAGTATTTT. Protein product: CASSFSGTESTDTQYF. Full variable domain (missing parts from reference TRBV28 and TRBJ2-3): DVKVTQSSRYLVKRTGEKVFLECVQDMDHENMFWYRQDPGLGLRLIYFSYDVKMKEKGDIPEGYSVSREKKERFSLILESASTNQTSMYLCASSFSGTESTDTQYFGPGTRLTVL.

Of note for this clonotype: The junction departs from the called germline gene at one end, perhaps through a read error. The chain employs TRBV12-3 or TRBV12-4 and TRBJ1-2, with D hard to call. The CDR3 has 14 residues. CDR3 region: CTSSLADGYYGYTF. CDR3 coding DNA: TGTACCAGCAGTTTAGCGGACGGATACTATGGCTACACCTTC.

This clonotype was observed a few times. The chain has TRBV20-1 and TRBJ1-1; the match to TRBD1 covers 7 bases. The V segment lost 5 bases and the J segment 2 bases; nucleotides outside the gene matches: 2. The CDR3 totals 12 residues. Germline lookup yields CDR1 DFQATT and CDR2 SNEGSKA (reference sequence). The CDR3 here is CSAHRGNTEAFF. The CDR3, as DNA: TGCAGTGCTCACAGGGGAAACACTGAAGCTTTCTTT.

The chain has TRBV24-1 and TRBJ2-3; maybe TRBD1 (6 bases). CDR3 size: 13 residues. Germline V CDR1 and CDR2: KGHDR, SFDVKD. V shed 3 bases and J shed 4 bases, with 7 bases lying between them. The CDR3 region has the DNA TGTGCCACCAGTGATCAGGGGCCAGATACGCAGTATTTT. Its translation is CATSDQGPDTQYF.

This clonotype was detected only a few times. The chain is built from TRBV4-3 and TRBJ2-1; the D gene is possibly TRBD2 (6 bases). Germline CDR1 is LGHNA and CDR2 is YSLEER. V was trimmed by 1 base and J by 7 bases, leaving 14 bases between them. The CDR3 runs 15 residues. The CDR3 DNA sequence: TGCGCCAGCAGCCAAGCTGGCGGGGAAGGGAATGAGCAGTTCTTC. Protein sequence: CASSQAGGEGNEQFF.

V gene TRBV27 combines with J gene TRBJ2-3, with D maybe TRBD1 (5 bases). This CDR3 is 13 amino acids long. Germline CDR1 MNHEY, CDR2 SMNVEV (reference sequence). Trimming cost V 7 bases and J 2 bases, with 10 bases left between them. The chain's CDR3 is CASMYRPTDTQYF. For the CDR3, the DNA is TGTGCCAGCATGTACAGGCCCACAGATACGCAGTATTTT.

The CDR3 DNA follows: TGTGCCAGCAGCTTAAAGGGAGCGTCATCGGGGAACACTGAAGCTTTCTTT. Residues: CASSLKGASSGNTEAFF. The J gene is TRBJ1-1, the V gene TRBV7-9; the D is unclear. V was pared by 2 bases and J by 1 base, with 17 bases between. CDR3 size: 17 residues. CDR1 is SEHNR, CDR2 FQNEAQ, per germline (reference sequence). The full variable domain, rest sourced from reference TRBV7-9 and TRBJ1-1, is DTGVSQNPRHKITKRGQNVTFRCDPISEHNRLYWYRQTLGQGPEFLTYFQNEAQLEKSRLLSDRFSAERPKGSFSTLEIQRTEQGDSAMYLCASSLKGASSGNTEAFFGQGTRLTVV.

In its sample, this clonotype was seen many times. The CDR3 bases are TGTGCCAGCAGTTACCTGTTAGGGTCGGGGACACGCACTGAAGCTTTCTTT. This translates into CASSYLLGSGTRTEAFF. The chain recombines TRBV6-5 with TRBJ1-1; TRBD1 might be the D (6 bases). The germline gives CDR1 MNHEY, CDR2 SVGAGI. V lost 2 bases and J 4 bases, leaving 20 bases between the germline ends. The length of the CDR3 is 17 residues.

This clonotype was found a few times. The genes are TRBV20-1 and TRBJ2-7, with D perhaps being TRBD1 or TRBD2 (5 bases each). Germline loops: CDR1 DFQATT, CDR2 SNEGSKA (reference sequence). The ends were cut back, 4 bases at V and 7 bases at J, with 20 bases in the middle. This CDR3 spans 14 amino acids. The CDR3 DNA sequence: TGCAGTGCTATCTCTGGGACCAACCGTCGAGAGCAGTACTTC. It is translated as CSAISGTNRREQYF.

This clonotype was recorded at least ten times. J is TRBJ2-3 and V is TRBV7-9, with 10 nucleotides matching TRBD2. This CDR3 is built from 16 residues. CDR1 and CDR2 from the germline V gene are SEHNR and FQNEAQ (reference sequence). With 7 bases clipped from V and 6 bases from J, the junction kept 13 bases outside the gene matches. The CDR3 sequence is CASTSSGGYLSDTQYF. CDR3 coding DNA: TGTGCCAGCACCAGTAGCGGGGGGTACCTCTCGGATACGCAGTATTTT.

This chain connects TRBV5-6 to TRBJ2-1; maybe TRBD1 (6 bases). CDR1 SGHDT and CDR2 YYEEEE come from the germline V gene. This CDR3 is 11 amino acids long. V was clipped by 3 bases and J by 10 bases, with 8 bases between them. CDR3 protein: CASSWTDEQFF. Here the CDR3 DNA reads TGTGCCAGCAGCTGGACAGACGAGCAGTTCTTC.

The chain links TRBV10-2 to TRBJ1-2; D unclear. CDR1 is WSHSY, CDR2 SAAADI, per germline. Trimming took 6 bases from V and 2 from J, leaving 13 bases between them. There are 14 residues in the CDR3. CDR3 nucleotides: TGCGCCAGCAGCCCCGCACTCACAAACTATGGCTACACCTTC. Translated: CASSPALTNYGYTF.

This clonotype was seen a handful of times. CDR3 sequence reads: CASSLPAYNEQFF. The CDR3, as DNA: TGCGCCAGCAGCTTACCAGCGTACAATGAGCAGTTCTTC. The chain recombines TRBV5-1 with TRBJ2-1; D unclear. The length of the CDR3 is 13 residues. Germline CDR1 SGHRS, CDR2 YFSETQ. The V end lost 2 bases, the J end lost 4 bases, and 7 bases lay between the germline ends.